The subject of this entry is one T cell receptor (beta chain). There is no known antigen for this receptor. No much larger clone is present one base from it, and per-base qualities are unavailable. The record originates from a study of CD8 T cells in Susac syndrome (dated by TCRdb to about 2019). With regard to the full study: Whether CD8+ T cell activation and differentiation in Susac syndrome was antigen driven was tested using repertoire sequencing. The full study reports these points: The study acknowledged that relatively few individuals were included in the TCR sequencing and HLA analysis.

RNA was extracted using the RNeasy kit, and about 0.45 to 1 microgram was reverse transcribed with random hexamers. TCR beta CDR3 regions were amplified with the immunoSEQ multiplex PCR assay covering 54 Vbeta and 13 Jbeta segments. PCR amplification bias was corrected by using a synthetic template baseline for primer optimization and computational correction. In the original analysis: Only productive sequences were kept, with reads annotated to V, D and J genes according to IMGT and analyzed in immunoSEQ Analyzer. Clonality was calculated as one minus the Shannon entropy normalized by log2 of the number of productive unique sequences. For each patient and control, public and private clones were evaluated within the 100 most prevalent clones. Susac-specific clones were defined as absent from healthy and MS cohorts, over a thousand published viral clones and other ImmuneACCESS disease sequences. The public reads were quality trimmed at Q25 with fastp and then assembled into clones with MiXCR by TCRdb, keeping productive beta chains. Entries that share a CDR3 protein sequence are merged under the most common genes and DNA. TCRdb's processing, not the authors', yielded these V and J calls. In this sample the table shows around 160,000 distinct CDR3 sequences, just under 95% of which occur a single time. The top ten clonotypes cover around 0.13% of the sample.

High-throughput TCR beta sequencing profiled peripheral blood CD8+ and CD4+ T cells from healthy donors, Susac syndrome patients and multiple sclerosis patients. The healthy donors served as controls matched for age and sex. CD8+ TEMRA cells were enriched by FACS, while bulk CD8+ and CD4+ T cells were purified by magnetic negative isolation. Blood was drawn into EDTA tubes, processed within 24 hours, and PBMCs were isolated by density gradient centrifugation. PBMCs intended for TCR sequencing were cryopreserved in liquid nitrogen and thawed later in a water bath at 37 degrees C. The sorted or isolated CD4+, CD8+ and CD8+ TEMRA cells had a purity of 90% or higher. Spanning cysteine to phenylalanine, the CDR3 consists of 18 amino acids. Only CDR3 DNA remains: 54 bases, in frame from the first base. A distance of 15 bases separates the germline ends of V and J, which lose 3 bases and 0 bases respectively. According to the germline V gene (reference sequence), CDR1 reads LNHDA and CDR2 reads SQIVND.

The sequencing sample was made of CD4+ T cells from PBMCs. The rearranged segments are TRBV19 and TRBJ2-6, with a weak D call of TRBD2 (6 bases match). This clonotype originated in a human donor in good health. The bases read TGTGCCAGTAGTATCTCCGGGACTTCAAGCTCTGGGGCCAACGTCCTGACTTTC. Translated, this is CASSISGTSSSGANVLTF.